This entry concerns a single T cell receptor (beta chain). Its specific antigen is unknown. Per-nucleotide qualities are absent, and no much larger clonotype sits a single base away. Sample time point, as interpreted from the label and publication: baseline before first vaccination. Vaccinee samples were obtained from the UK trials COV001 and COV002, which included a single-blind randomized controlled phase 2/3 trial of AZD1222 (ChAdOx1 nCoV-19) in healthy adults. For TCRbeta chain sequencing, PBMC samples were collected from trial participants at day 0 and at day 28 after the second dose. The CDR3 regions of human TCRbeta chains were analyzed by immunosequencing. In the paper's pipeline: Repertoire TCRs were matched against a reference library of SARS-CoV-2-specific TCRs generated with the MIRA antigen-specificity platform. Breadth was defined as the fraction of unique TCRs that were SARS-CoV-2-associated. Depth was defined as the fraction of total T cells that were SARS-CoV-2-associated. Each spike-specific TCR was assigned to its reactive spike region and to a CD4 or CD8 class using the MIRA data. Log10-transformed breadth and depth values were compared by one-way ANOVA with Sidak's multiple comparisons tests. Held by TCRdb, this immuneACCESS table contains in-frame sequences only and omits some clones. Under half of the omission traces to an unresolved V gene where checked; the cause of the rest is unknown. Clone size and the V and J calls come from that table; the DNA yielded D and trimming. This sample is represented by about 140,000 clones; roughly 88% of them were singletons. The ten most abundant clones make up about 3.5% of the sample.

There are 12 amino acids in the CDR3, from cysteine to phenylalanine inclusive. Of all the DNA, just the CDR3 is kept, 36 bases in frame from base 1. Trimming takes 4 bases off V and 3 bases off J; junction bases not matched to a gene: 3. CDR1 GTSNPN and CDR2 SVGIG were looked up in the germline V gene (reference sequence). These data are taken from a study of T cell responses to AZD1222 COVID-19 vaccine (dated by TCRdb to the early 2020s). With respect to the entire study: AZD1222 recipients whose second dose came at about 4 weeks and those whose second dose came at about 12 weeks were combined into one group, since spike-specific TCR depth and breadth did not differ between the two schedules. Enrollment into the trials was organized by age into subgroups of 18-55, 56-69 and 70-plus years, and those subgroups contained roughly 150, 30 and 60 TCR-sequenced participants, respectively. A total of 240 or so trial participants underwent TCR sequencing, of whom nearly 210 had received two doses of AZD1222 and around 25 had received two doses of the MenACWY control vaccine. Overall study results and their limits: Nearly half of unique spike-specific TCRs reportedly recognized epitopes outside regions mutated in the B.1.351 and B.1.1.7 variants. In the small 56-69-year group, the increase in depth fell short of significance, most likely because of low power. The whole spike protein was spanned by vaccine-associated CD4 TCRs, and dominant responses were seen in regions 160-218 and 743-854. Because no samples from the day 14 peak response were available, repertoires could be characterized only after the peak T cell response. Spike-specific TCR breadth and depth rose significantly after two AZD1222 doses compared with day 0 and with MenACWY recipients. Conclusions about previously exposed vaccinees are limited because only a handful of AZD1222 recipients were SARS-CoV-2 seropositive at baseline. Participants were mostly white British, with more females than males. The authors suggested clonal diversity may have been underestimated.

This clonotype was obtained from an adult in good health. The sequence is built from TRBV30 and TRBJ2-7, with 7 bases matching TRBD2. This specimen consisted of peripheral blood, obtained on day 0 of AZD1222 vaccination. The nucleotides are TGTGCCTGGACGGGAGGTGGCTACGAGCAGTACTTC. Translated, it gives CAWTGGGYEQYF.